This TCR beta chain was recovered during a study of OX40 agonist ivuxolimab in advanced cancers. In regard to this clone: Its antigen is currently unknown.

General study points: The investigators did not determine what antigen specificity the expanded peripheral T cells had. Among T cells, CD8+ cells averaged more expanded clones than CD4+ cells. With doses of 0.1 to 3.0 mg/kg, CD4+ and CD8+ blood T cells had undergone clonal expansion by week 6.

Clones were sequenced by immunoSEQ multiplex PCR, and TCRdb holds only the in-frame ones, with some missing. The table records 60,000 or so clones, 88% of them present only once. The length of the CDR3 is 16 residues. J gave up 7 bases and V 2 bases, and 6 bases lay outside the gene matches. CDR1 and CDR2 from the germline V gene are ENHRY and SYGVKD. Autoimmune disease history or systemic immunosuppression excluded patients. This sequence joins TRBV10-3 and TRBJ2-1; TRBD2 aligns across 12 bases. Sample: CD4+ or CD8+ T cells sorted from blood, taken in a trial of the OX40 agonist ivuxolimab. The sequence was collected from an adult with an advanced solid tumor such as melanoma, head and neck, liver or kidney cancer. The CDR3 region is CAISETASGGGNEQFF. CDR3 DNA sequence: TGTGCCATCAGTGAGACGGCTAGCGGGGGGGGTAATGAGCAGTTCTTC.